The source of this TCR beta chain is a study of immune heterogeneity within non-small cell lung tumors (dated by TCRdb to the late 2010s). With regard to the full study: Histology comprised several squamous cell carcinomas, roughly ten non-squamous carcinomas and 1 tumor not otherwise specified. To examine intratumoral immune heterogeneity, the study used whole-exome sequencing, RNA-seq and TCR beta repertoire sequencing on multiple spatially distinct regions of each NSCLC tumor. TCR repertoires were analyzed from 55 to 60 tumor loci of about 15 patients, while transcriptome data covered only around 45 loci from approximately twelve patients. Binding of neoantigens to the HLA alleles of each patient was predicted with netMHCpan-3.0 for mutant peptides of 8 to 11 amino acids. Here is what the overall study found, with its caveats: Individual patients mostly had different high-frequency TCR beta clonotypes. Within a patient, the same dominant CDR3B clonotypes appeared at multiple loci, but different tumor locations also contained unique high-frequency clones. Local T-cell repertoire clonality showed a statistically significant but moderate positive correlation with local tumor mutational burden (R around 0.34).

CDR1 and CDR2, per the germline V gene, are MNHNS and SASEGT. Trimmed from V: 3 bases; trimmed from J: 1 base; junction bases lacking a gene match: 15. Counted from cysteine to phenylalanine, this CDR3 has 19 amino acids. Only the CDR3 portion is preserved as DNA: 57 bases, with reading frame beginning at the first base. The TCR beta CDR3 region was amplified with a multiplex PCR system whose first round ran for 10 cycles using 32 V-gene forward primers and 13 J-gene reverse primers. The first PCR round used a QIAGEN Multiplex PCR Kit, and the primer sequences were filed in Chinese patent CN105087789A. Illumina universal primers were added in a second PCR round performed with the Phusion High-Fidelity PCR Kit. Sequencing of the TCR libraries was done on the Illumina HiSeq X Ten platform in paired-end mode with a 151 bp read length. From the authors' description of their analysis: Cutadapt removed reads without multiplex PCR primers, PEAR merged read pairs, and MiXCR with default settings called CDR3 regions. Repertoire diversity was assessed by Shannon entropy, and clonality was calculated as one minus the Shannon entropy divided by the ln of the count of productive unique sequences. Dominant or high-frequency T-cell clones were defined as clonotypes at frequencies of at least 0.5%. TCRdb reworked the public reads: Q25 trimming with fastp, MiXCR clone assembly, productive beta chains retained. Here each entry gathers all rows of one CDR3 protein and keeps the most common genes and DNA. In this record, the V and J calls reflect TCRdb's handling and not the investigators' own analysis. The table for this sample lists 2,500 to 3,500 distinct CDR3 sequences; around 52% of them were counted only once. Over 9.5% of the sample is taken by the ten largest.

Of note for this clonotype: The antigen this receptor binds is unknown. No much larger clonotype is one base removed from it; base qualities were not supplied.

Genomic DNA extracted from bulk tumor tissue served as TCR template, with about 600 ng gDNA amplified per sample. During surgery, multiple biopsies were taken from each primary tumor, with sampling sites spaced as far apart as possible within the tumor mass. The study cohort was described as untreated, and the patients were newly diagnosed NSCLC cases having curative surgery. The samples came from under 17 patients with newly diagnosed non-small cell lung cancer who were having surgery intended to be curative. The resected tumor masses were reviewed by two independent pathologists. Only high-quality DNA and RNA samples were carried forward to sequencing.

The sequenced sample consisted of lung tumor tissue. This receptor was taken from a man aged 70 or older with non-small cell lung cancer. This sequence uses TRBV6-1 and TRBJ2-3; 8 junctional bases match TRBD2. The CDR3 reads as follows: CASSEWGFGAGVGTDTQYF. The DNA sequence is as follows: TGTGCCAGCAGTGAGTGGGGGTTCGGAGCGGGAGTGGGCACAGATACGCAGTATTTT.